The subject of this entry is one T cell receptor (beta chain). The antigen is undetermined. Primers included in the PCR were 60 Vbeta and 13 Jbeta primers. Produced via immunoSEQ multiplex PCR; TCRdb's table is partial and in-frame only. The table includes under 150,000 clones, about 84% detected once. This sample stems from a study of cytomegalovirus exposure and HLA in healthy donors. Overall study findings and caveats: Cytomegalovirus status was reportedly diagnosed by the classifier with high sensitivity and specificity.

Germline CDR1 SEHNR, CDR2 FQNEAQ (reference sequence). This CDR3 comprises 14 residues. V lost 5 bases and J lost 10; bases outside the gene matches: 7. Input material: PBMCs. The chain couples TRBV7-9 to TRBJ2-1; 11 bases align to TRBD2. The origin of this receptor is a woman between 40 and 55 years old in good health and CMV-seropositive. The CDR3 nucleotides read TGTGCCAGCAGCCTACAATTAGCGGGAGGGGAGCAGTTCTTC. Encoded protein: CASSLQLAGGEQFF.